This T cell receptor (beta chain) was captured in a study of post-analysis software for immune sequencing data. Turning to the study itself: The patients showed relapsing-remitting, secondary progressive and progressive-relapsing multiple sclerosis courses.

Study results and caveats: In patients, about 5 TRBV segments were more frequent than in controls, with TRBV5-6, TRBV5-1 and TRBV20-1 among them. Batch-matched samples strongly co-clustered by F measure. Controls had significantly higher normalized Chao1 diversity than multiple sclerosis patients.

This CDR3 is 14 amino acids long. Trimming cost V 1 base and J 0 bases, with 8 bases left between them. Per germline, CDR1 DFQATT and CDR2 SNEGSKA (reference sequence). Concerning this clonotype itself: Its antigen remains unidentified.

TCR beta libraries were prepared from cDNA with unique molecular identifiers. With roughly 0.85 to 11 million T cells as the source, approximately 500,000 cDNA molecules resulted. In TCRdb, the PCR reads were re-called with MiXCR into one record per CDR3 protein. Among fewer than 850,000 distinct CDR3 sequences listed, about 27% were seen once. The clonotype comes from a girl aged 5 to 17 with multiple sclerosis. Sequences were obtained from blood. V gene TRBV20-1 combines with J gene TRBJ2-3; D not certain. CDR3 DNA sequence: TGCAGTGCTAGAGCGCCCGGCAGCACAGATACGCAGTATTTT. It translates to CSARAPGSTDTQYF.